The 23 T cell receptor beta chains below come from one sample, sequenced in a study of blood T cell repertoires in COVID-19. Profiling relied on immunoSEQ multiplex PCR, and the TCRdb table lists in-frame clones only, not all of them. This table holds more than 150,000 clones, around 85% found once. Sequenced sample: peripheral blood. Source of these receptors: a man between 65 and 79 years old with active or convalescent COVID-19.

This rearrangement joins TRBV4-3 to TRBJ2-1; 8 bases line up with TRBD2. The ends lost 4 bases at V and 1 base at J; junction bases unmatched: 6. CDR3 length: 16 amino acids. Germline-derived CDR1 and CDR2 are LGHNA and YSLEER. The CDR3 spells CASSLGAGESYNEQFF. In nucleotides, the CDR3 is TGCGCCAGCAGCCTAGGAGCGGGGGAGTCCTACAATGAGCAGTTCTTC.

This chain uses TRBV4-3 with TRBJ2-7, with 8 positions matching TRBD2. The V segment lost 5 bases and the J segment 3 bases; nucleotides outside the gene matches: 9. This CDR3 is built from 15 residues. Germline V gene data show CDR1 as LGHNA and CDR2 as YSLEER. The CDR3 coding sequence is TGCGCCAGCAGCGTCGCCGGGACTAGTGACTACGAGCAGTACTTC. As protein: CASSVAGTSDYEQYF.

The V and J genes are TRBV18 and TRBJ1-1; the match to TRBD1 covers 8 bases. Germline CDR1 KGHSH, CDR2 LQKENI. With 4 bases clipped from V and 6 bases from J, the junction kept 13 bases outside the gene matches. CDR3 size: 16 residues. CDR3 region: CASSQGQGEAGPEAFF. CDR3 nucleotide sequence: TGTGCCAGCTCACAAGGACAGGGAGAAGCCGGACCTGAAGCTTTCTTT.

This clone was detected once. The V gene is TRBV5-1, the J gene TRBJ1-1; D unclear. Germline V lookup: CDR1 SGHRS, CDR2 YFSETQ. The CDR3 totals 14 residues. The V and J ends lost 0 bases and 1 base respectively, with 7 bases between them. CDR3 coding DNA: TGCGCCAGCAGCTTGGCCACTTCGAACACTGAAGCTTTCTTT. Translated: CASSLATSNTEAFF.

In its sample, this clone was seen once. This chain connects TRBV4-3 to TRBJ2-2, with D uncertain. From germline, CDR1 is LGHNA and CDR2 YSLEER. The CDR3 has 15 amino acids. V lost 0 bases and J 2 bases, leaving 7 bases between the germline ends. As DNA, the CDR3 is TGCGCCAGCAGCCAAGAATCCAGAAACACCGGGGAGCTGTTTTTT. This encodes CASSQESRNTGELFF.

The V and J genes are TRBV18 and TRBJ2-4; possibly TRBD1 for D (6 bases). The CDR3 is 16 residues long. Trimming stripped 2 bases from V and 4 bases from J, with 15 bases between. Germline V gives CDR1 KGHSH, CDR2 LQKENI. This chain's CDR3 is CASSPKIGGQKNIQYF. The CDR3 DNA follows: TGTGCCAGCTCACCAAAGATCGGTGGACAGAAAAACATTCAGTACTTC.

This sequence joins TRBV18 and TRBJ1-1; no clear D gene. The germline CDR1 and CDR2 sequences are KGHSH and LQKENI. This CDR3 is 13 amino acids long. V lost 3 bases and J 4 bases, leaving 9 bases between the germline ends. Here the CDR3 reads CASSPEGRTEAFF. In DNA form, the CDR3 reads TGTGCCAGCTCACCTGAGGGCCGCACTGAAGCTTTCTTT.

The chain combines TRBV28 with TRBJ1-4; D is perhaps TRBD1 (6 bases). The length of the CDR3 is 14 residues. Germline CDR1 and CDR2: MDHEN and SYDVKM. Trimming shortened V by 3 bases and J by 7 bases, and 12 bases separated the two germline ends. CDR3 in amino acids: CASSLGGLSEKLFF. CDR3 nucleotides: TGTGCCAGCAGTTTGGGGGGGCTCAGTGAAAAACTGTTTTTT.

This chain links TRBV5-6 with TRBJ1-1, with a possible D match to TRBD1 (6 bases). Germline V gene sequence: CDR1 SGHDT, CDR2 YYEEEE. V was cut by 0 bases and J by 6 bases, with 9 bases left in between. The CDR3 totals 13 residues. In DNA, the CDR3 is TGTGCCAGCAGCTTGGGCAGGGGTTCTGAAGCTTTCTTT. Translated: CASSLGRGSEAFF.

In this sample, this clone turned up a few times. The chain combines TRBV2 with TRBJ2-6, with a possible D match to TRBD1 (5 bases). V was trimmed by 6 bases and J by 2 bases, leaving 17 bases between them. In germline, CDR1 is SNHLY, CDR2 FYNNEI. This CDR3 spans 17 amino acids. CDR3 DNA sequence: TGTGCCAGCAGGTCCCCAGGGATCGTCCCTGGGGCCAACGTCCTGACTTTC. Its protein product is CASRSPGIVPGANVLTF. Full variable domain (remainder filled in from reference TRBV2 and TRBJ2-6): EPEVTQTPSHQVTQMGQEVILRCVPISNHLYFYWYRQILGQKVEFLVSFYNNEISEKSEIFDDQFSVERPDGSNFTLKIRSTKLEDSAMYFCASRSPGIVPGANVLTFGAGSRLTVL.

The chain recombines TRBV12-3 or TRBV12-4 with TRBJ1-2; tentative D call: TRBD1 (5 bases). The CDR3 length is 13 residues. Trimming removed 6 bases from V and 3 bases from J, with 11 bases in between. The CDR3 nucleotides are TGTGCCAGCAGAGGCGGGACCTACTATGGCTACACCTTC. This sequence encodes CASRGGTYYGYTF.

The J gene is TRBJ1-2, the V gene TRBV5-4; weak D call: TRBD1 (6 bases). This CDR3 contains 17 residues. Germline values: CDR1 SGHNT, CDR2 YYREEE (reference sequence). Trimming stripped 0 bases from V and 3 bases from J, with 18 bases between. CDR3 nucleotides: TGTGCCAGCAGCTTGGTTTGGCGGGGGGCGAGGGACTATGGCTACACCTTC. It translates to CASSLVWRGARDYGYTF. The full variable domain, completed using reference TRBV5-4 and TRBJ1-2, is ETGVTQSPTHLIKTRGQQVTLRCSSQSGHNTVSWYQQALGQGPQFIFQYYREEENGRGNFPPRFSGLQFPNYSSELNVNALELDDSALYLCASSLVWRGARDYGYTFGSGTRLTVV.

This chain joins TRBV28 and TRBJ1-5, with D perhaps matching TRBD1 (5 bases). Between the trimmed V and J ends, which lost 6 bases and 4 bases, there was a span of 19 bases. Germline-derived CDR1 and CDR2 are MDHEN and SYDVKM. The CDR3 is made up of 16 amino acids. DNA for the CDR3: TGTGCCAGCAGGAAAGGGACCGTCGGAGGGAATCAGCCCCAGCATTTT. Its protein is CASRKGTVGGNQPQHF.

The V gene is TRBV27, the J gene TRBJ2-7; 10 bases match TRBD1. The CDR3 has 15 amino acids. The germline CDR1 and CDR2 sequences are MNHEY and SMNVEV (reference sequence). The V gene end was trimmed by 6 bases and the J gene end by 4 bases; junction bases not matched to a gene: 9. CDR3 in amino acids: CASRLPGTGEYEQYF. Written as DNA, the CDR3 is TGTGCCAGCAGGCTACCCGGGACAGGGGAGTACGAGCAGTACTTC.

This chain joins TRBV7-8 and TRBJ1-2; D is perhaps TRBD1 (5 bases). There are 18 residues in the CDR3. V lost 0 bases and J 8 bases, leaving 25 bases between the germline ends. CDR1 SGHVS and CDR2 FQNEAQ come from the germline V gene. The DNA for the CDR3 is TGTGCCAGCAGCTTAGCGCGGGGGAAGCCCATACTACGAGGGGGCTACACCTTC. It codes for CASSLARGKPILRGGYTF.

CDR3 coding DNA: TGTGCCAGCAGTTTACAGGGGGCGGGTGAAAAACTGTTTTTT. Its translation is CASSLQGAGEKLFF. This chain uses TRBV27 with TRBJ1-4; 8 bases match TRBD1. From germline, CDR1 is MNHEY and CDR2 SMNVEV (reference sequence). Trimming took 2 bases from V and 7 from J; bases not matched to a gene: 3. This CDR3 region has 14 residues.

This clone was recorded once. The chain couples TRBV5-1 to TRBJ2-7; 7 nucleotides match TRBD2. CDR3 length equals 16 residues. After removal of 3 bases from V and 6 bases from J, the junction contained 15 bases not matched to a gene. From germline, CDR1 is SGHRS and CDR2 YFSETQ. CDR3 protein: CASSSHPGGESIEQYF. DNA of the CDR3: TGCGCCAGCAGCTCCCACCCGGGGGGAGAGTCTATCGAGCAGTACTTC.

The rearrangement joins TRBV11-2 to TRBJ2-3; tentative D call: TRBD2 (6 bases). CDR3 length equals 16 residues. Between the trimmed V and J ends, which lost 2 bases and 6 bases, there was a span of 18 bases. Per the germline V gene, CDR1 is SGHAT and CDR2 is FQNNGV. CDR3 nucleotide sequence: TGTGCCAGCAGCTTATGGTCTAGCGCCAATATGGATACGCAGTATTTT. This gives the protein CASSLWSSANMDTQYF.

This chain joins TRBV6-1 and TRBJ2-7; TRBD1 aligns across 8 bases. This CDR3 comprises 16 residues. Germline-derived CDR1 and CDR2 are MNHNS and SASEGT. The trim removed 4 bases at V and 4 bases at J, leaving 12 bases unmatched. CDR3 in amino acids: CASSASGGQGGYEQYF. The CDR3 DNA reads as TGTGCCAGCAGTGCCTCAGGGGGCCAGGGGGGTTACGAGCAGTACTTC.

This chain connects TRBV5-1 to TRBJ1-1; D is possibly TRBD1 (6 bases). Per the germline V gene, CDR1 is SGHRS and CDR2 is YFSETQ. The CDR3 has 14 amino acids. Trimming removed 4 bases at V and 1 base at J, with 11 bases between. The CDR3 DNA follows: TGCGCCAGCAGCCGCGGACAGCGGAACACTGAAGCTTTCTTT. Protein: CASSRGQRNTEAFF.

The genes are TRBV9 and TRBJ1-5, with 9 positions matching TRBD1. Germline V gene data show CDR1 as SGDLS and CDR2 as YYNGEE. The V and J ends lost 3 bases and 0 bases, in that order; junction bases with no gene match: 4. The CDR3 has 16 amino acids. The CDR3 coding sequence is TGTGCCAGCAGCGCAGGACAGGGGAGTAGCAATCAGCCCCAGCATTTT. Its protein is CASSAGQGSSNQPQHF.

This clone has only one observation. This chain connects TRBV6-6 to TRBJ2-4; D not certain. The V end lost 8 bases, the J end lost 3 bases, and 8 bases lay between the germline ends. This CDR3 is 12 amino acids long. The germline V gene encodes CDR1 MNHNY and CDR2 SVGAGI (reference sequence). CDR3 in DNA: TGTGCCAGCCATCGAGTCAAAAACATTCAGTACTTC. Protein product: CASHRVKNIQYF.

V usage is TRBV11-2 and J usage is TRBJ2-5; D gene ambiguous. Germline V gene data show CDR1 as SGHAT and CDR2 as FQNNGV. The CDR3 has 14 residues. Between the trimmed V and J ends, which lost 0 bases and 5 bases, there was a span of 10 bases. The CDR3 DNA reads as TGTGCCAGCAGCTTAGAGGTTAGCTTGGAGACCCAGTACTTC. Translated, it gives CASSLEVSLETQYF.